The 18 T cell receptor beta chains below all came from one sample that was sequenced in a study of beta chain features in type 1 diabetes. No antigen has been assigned to these receptors. Expressed TCRB transcripts were sequenced because the entire RNA isolate underwent reverse transcription. This table comes from immunoSEQ multiplex PCR, and its TCRdb copy is limited to in-frame clones, with some not included. The sample records around 280,000 clones, approximately 15% being singletons. The study, taken as a whole, reports: People with Type 1 diabetes carried modestly yet significantly shorter TCRB CDR3s in all four CD4+ subsets.

Sequencing was performed on naive CD4+ T cells from blood. All receptors come from a man aged 18 to 30 with type 1 diabetes.

The chain combines TRBV15 with TRBJ2-3; D is unclear. Trimming removed 0 bases at V and 0 bases at J, with 4 bases between. Germline V gene sequence: CDR1 LNHNV, CDR2 YYDKDF (reference sequence). This CDR3 is 14 amino acids long. CDR3 loop: CATSRDPSTDTQYF. Written as DNA, the CDR3 is TGTGCCACCAGCAGAGATCCTAGCACAGATACGCAGTATTTT. The full variable domain, with the rest looked up from reference TRBV15 and TRBJ2-3, is DAMVIQNPRYQVTQFGKPVTLSCSQTLNHNVMYWYQQKSSQAPKLLFHYYDKDFNNEADTPDNFQSRRPNTSFCFLDIRSPGLGDTAMYLCATSRDPSTDTQYFGPGTRLTVL.

The chain uses TRBV25-1 and TRBJ2-7, with unresolved D. The CDR3 runs 13 residues. The germline V gene has CDR1 MGHDK and CDR2 SYGVNS. V lost 2 bases to trimming and J lost 5 bases, with 10 bases between them. Here the CDR3 DNA reads TGTGCCAGCAGTGAACCAGTTTTGCACGAGCAGTACTTC. Translated, it gives CASSEPVLHEQYF.

The rearrangement uses TRBV7-9 and TRBJ2-7; 7 nucleotides match TRBD1. This CDR3 is built from 15 residues. V lost 3 bases, J lost 6 bases, and 11 bases stayed unmatched. Germline V gene lookup returns CDR1 SEHNR and CDR2 FQNEAQ (reference sequence). The CDR3 loop is CASSFADRAYVEQYF. CDR3 bases: TGTGCCAGCAGCTTTGCTGACAGGGCCTATGTCGAGCAGTACTTC.

The V call is TRBV11-2, the J call TRBJ2-7, with TRBD2 as a possible D gene (5 bases). CDR3 length: 16 amino acids. Germline assignment: CDR1 SGHAT and CDR2 FQNNGV. V was clipped by 1 base and J by 0 bases, with 13 bases between them. The CDR3: CASSLVRSTSSYEQYF. As DNA, the CDR3 is TGTGCCAGCAGCTTAGTGCGCAGCACTAGCTCCTACGAGCAGTACTTC.

This clone was observed a handful of times. This chain joins TRBV15 and TRBJ1-6, with TRBD1 matching 9 bases. The germline V gene encodes CDR1 LNHNV and CDR2 YYDKDF (reference sequence). The CDR3 length is 15 residues. The V gene end was trimmed by 5 bases and the J gene end by 9 bases; junction bases not matched to a gene: 8. CDR3: CATSATGTGSSPLHF. The CDR3 bases are TGTGCCACCAGCGCCACCGGGACAGGGAGTTCACCCCTCCACTTT. Drawing the rest from reference TRBV15 and TRBJ1-6, the complete variable domain is DAMVIQNPRYQVTQFGKPVTLSCSQTLNHNVMYWYQQKSSQAPKLLFHYYDKDFNNEADTPDNFQSRRPNTSFCFLDIRSPGLGDTAMYLCATSATGTGSSPLHFGNGTRLTVT.

This clone was picked up a small number of times. This chain connects TRBV7-2 to TRBJ2-5; 11 bases are shared with TRBD2. This CDR3 region has 16 residues. V shed 5 bases, J shed 5 bases, and the junction held 10 bases outside the gene matches. Germline CDR1 reads SGHTA; CDR2 reads FQGNSA. CDR3: CASSLSGGAGWETQYF. The CDR3 DNA is TGTGCCAGCAGCCTTAGCGGGGGGGCCGGATGGGAGACCCAGTACTTC.

A few counts support this clone. V gene TRBV5-4 combines with J gene TRBJ2-7, with 8 bases matching TRBD2. With V trimmed by 2 bases and J by 6 bases, 1 base remained unmatched. The CDR3 runs 12 residues. Per the germline V gene, CDR1 is SGHNT and CDR2 is YYREEE (reference sequence). CDR3 in DNA: TGTGCCAGCAGCTTTCGGGAGGGCGAGCAGTACTTC. Residues: CASSFREGEQYF. The full variable domain, its missing parts supplied by reference TRBV5-4 and TRBJ2-7, is ETGVTQSPTHLIKTRGQQVTLRCSSQSGHNTVSWYQQALGQGPQFIFQYYREEENGRGNFPPRFSGLQFPNYSSELNVNALELDDSALYLCASSFREGEQYFGPGTRLTVT.

This clone was counted only a few times. The chain couples TRBV18 to TRBJ1-5; D remains ambiguous. The germline V and J ends were trimmed by 1 base and 3 bases, with 7 bases remaining between them. This CDR3 is 14 amino acids long. CDR1 and CDR2 (germline): KGHSH, LQKENI. The CDR3 reads CASSPLADNQPQHF. CDR3 DNA: TGTGCCAGCTCACCACTGGCGGACAATCAGCCCCAGCATTTT.

The J gene is TRBJ2-3, the V gene TRBV5-6; D is unclear. The CDR3 covers 14 residues. Germline lookup yields CDR1 SGHDT and CDR2 YYEEEE. Deletions cut 2 bases from V and 5 bases from J, with 12 bases between. The CDR3 protein is CASSLGWRGDTQYF. In DNA, the CDR3 is TGTGCCAGCAGCTTAGGATGGAGAGGAGATACGCAGTATTTT.

This clone was counted a few times. The CDR3 DNA sequence: TGTGCCTGGAGTTCCTATCGAGATCAGTACTTC. Translating gives CAWSSYRDQYF. The J gene is TRBJ2-7, the V gene TRBV30; no definite D call. Trimming took off 2 bases at V and 10 bases at J, with 12 bases between the two ends. Germline V CDR1 and CDR2: GTSNPN, SVGIG (reference sequence). The CDR3 extends over 11 amino acids. The variable domain in full, completed from reference TRBV30 and TRBJ2-7, reads SQTIHQWPATLVQPVGSPLSLECTVEGTSNPNLYWYRQAAGRGLQLLFYSVGIGQISSEVPQNLSASRPQDRQFILSSKKLLLSDSGFYLCAWSSYRDQYFGPGTRLTVT.

This clone was counted a few times. V is TRBV5-1 and J is TRBJ2-1; 8 bases agree with TRBD2. CDR1 is SGHRS and CDR2 is YFSETQ in the germline V gene. The CDR3 is 15 residues long. J gave up 6 bases and V 4 bases, and 9 bases lay outside the gene matches. This chain's CDR3 is CASSPTAGASNEQFF. CDR3 DNA sequence: TGCGCCAGCAGCCCCACAGCGGGAGCGTCCAATGAGCAGTTCTTC.

The gene calls are TRBV5-4 and TRBJ2-3, with 7 bases fitting TRBD2. Trimming at V came to 1 base and at J to 5 bases, leaving 4 bases not matched to a gene. The length of the CDR3 is 14 residues. Germline V gene data show CDR1 as SGHNT and CDR2 as YYREEE (reference sequence). In nucleotides, the CDR3 is TGTGCCAGCAGCTTGCTGACTAGCCGAGATACGCAGTATTTT. Its translation: CASSLLTSRDTQYF.

The V and J genes are TRBV11-2 and TRBJ2-3; possible D gene TRBD2, 5 bases. V lost 3 bases to trimming and J lost 1 base, with 14 bases between them. Germline values: CDR1 SGHAT, CDR2 FQNNGV. The CDR3 spans 16 residues. Here the CDR3 DNA reads TGTGCCAGCAGCTTCTCCCGTCGGGAAGGCACAGATACGCAGTATTTT. This translates into CASSFSRREGTDTQYF.

The genes are TRBV28 and TRBJ2-1, with D perhaps TRBD1 (6 bases). The CDR3 is made up of 14 amino acids. The germline V gene has CDR1 MDHEN and CDR2 SYDVKM. Trimming took off 7 bases at V and 5 bases at J, with 15 bases between the two ends. The CDR3 protein is CASTTIDRNNEQFF. Here the CDR3 DNA reads TGTGCCAGCACGACAATTGACAGGAACAATGAGCAGTTCTTC.

The chain has TRBV9 and TRBJ1-1; perhaps TRBD1 as D (6 bases). The length of the CDR3 is 17 residues. Trimming took 3 bases from V and 6 from J, leaving 24 bases between them. Germline lookup yields CDR1 SGDLS and CDR2 YYNGEE. The CDR3 coding sequence is TGTGCCAGCAGCGGCAACAGGGTAAAAGGGAAAGAAGCTGAAGCTTTCTTT. It yields the protein CASSGNRVKGKEAEAFF.

This clone was seen a handful of times. V gene TRBV5-4 combines with J gene TRBJ2-7, with D perhaps matching TRBD1 (8 bases). The CDR3 consists of 16 residues. Trimming removed 4 bases at V and 2 bases at J, with 19 bases between. The germline CDR1 and CDR2 sequences are SGHNT and YYREEE (reference sequence). The CDR3 bases are TGTGCCAGCAGCCAGGCCAGGACAGGGACTACCTACGAGCAGTACTTC. Amino acids: CASSQARTGTTYEQYF.

The genes are TRBV30 and TRBJ2-2; the match to TRBD2 covers 8 bases. CDR1 and CDR2 from the germline V gene are GTSNPN and SVGIG (reference sequence). This CDR3 is built from 16 residues. V lost 0 bases to trimming and J lost 5 bases; unmatched junction nucleotides: 8. CDR3 coding DNA: TGTGCCTGGAGTGTCCCTACTAGCGGTGGTACCGGGGAGCTGTTTTTT. It is translated as CAWSVPTSGGTGELFF.

This clone was seen more than once but under ten times. The chain employs TRBV29-1 and TRBJ1-1, with TRBD1 as a possible D gene (5 bases). Germline values: CDR1 SQVTM, CDR2 ANQGSEA. The CDR3 is made up of 14 amino acids. V lost 6 bases to trimming and J lost 4 bases, with 18 bases between them. The CDR3 DNA reads TGCAGCGTGGGGGTCCTGAGGGGAGGCACTGAAGCTTTCTTT. This translates into CSVGVLRGGTEAFF.